This T cell receptor (beta chain) was documented in a study of OX40 agonist ivuxolimab in advanced cancers. Whole-study context: Patients took ivuxolimab, an agonistic anti-OX40 (CD134) antibody. Intravenous ivuxolimab was administered to patients every 2 weeks at 0.01 to 10 mg/kg. Study results and limitations: Antigen targets of the expanded peripheral T cells went undetermined.

About this clone: What it binds is unknown.

This CDR3 comprises 18 residues. CDR1 and CDR2 from the germline V gene are SGHVS and FQNEAQ. V was pared by 3 bases and J by 1 base, with 21 bases between. Here immunoSEQ multiplex PCR was the method, and the copy in TCRdb shows in-frame clones only, minus some. The sample yields about 31,000 clones, around nine tenths seen once. The chain employs TRBV7-8 and TRBJ2-5; tentative D call: TRBD1 (5 bases). Sequencing used CD4+ or CD8+ T cells sorted from blood, obtained in a trial of the OX40 agonist ivuxolimab. The clonotype comes from an adult with an advanced solid tumor such as melanoma, head and neck, liver or kidney cancer. CDR3 in DNA: TGTGCCAGCAGCTTGGAGTGGACAACTCCGTGGGTCCAAGAGACCCAGTACTTC. This translates into CASSLEWTTPWVQETQYF. Using reference TRBV7-8 and TRBJ2-5 for the parts outside the CDR3, the full variable domain is GAGVSQSPRYKVAKRGQDVALRCDPISGHVSLFWYQQALGQGPEFLTYFQNEAQLDKSGLPSDRFFAERPEGSVSTLKIQRTQQEDSAVYLCASSLEWTTPWVQETQYFGPGTRLLVL.